This TCR beta chain was captured in a study of OX40 agonist ivuxolimab in advanced cancers. Study summary: Patients got intravenous ivuxolimab at 0.01 to 10 mg/kg every 2 weeks.

A word on this clone: At one of its ends the junction is not consistent with the germline gene, which may arise from a read error. Other DNA sequences in the same sample also yield this CDR3.

Produced via immunoSEQ multiplex PCR; TCRdb's table is partial and in-frame only. The sample yields 30,000 to 35,000 clones, over 80% seen once. Germline V gene data show CDR1 as LGHNA and CDR2 as YNFKEQ. The length of the CDR3 is 16 residues. The source of this sequence is an adult with an advanced solid tumor such as melanoma, head and neck, liver or kidney cancer. The J gene is TRBJ2-5, the V gene TRBV4-2, with TRBD2 as a possible D gene (7 bases). This material consisted of CD4+ or CD8+ T cells sorted from blood, taken in a trial of the OX40 agonist ivuxolimab. In DNA form, the CDR3 reads TGTGCCAGCAGCCAAGATAGGGGGGAGGGCCGTGAGACTCAGTACTTC. It specifies CASSQDRGEGRETQYF.